The TCR beta chain described here comes from a study of T cell repertoires in cytomegalovirus infection. For the study at large: In the study, CMV epitopes included recently identified HLA-C-restricted and well-studied HLA-B-restricted ones. Both CMV infection and a matching HLA type were indicated by public TCR beta signatures.

This clonotype was observed many times. The antigen is unknown. Germline CDR1 reads SGHVS; CDR2 reads FNYEAQ. There are 13 residues in the CDR3. V was trimmed by 8 bases and J by 0 bases, leaving 8 bases between them. TCRdb fed the reads into MiXCR, producing one record per CDR3 protein. The sample lists approximately 990,000 distinct CDR3 sequences; around 29% were seen once. Study conclusions and caveats: The ex vivo response showed dominance by HLA-C-restricted CMV-specific TCR beta clonotypes.

The sequencing here drew on cultured CD8+ T cells from PBMCs, taken from culture after CMV antigen stimulation. The receptor comes from a human donor in good health (CMV status not recorded). Some clones in this sample may be carry-over from other donors' samples. This chain links TRBV7-6 with TRBJ2-1; D remains ambiguous. The DNA of the CDR3 is TGTGCCAGCCAGGTCGCCTCCTACAATGAGCAGTTCTTC. As protein: CASQVASYNEQFF.